This T cell receptor (beta chain) was obtained from a study of blood T cell repertoires in COVID-19. Study as a whole: PBMCs, B-cell-depleted T cells, or T cells were the source of the cDNA or gDNA that made up the material.

The CDR3 totals 14 residues. Germline loops: CDR1 MGHRA, CDR2 YSYEKL. V was pared by 0 bases and J by 5 bases, with 11 bases between. As processed by the authors: Reference gene primer amplification in the assay estimated nucleated cell counts. TCRdb's table, derived via immunoSEQ multiplex PCR, lists solely in-frame clones and lacks some. The V and J calls and clone size are taken from that table; D and trimming were inferred from the DNA. The sample yields approximately 360,000 clones, 89% seen once. The chain joins TRBV4-1 to TRBJ2-7, with D possibly matching TRBD2 (5 bases). The sample taken for sequencing was peripheral blood. This TCR was sampled from a man aged 35-49 years with acute or convalescent COVID-19. The CDR3 reads CASSQDPRGNEQYF. The CDR3, as DNA: TGCGCCAGCAGCCAAGATCCTCGAGGGAACGAGCAGTACTTC.